The next 26 T cell receptor beta chains were all read from a single sample in a study of T cell changes during pregnancy in multiple sclerosis. The table came from immunoSEQ multiplex PCR; TCRdb's copy has only in-frame clones and leaves some out. The top ten hold under 0.9% of the sample, which has nearly 40,000 clones, approximately 90% seen once. The sample in question was CD4+ T cells from peripheral blood mononuclear cells, obtained in the third trimester of pregnancy. The source is a female donor with multiple sclerosis, enrolled in a pregnancy study.

This clone turned up a few times. The chain couples TRBV10-3 to TRBJ1-1; 7 nucleotides agree with TRBD1. This CDR3 has 13 residues. The V gene's germline CDR1 is ENHRY and CDR2 SYGVKD. V shed 11 bases and J 3 bases; nucleotides not matched to a gene: 9. In DNA, the CDR3 is TGTGCCTCGAACAGGGGAGTCGACACTGAAGCTTTCTTT. It yields the protein CASNRGVDTEAFF.

The gene calls are TRBV6-5 and TRBJ2-5, with D possibly matching TRBD1 (5 bases). The V end was cut by 5 bases, the J end by 1 base, with 11 bases between. The germline gives CDR1 MNHEY, CDR2 SVGAGI. The CDR3 runs to 14 residues. CDR3 DNA sequence: TGTGCCAGCAGTGCCCACAGGTTCCAAGAGACCCAGTACTTC. Residues: CASSAHRFQETQYF.

The V call is TRBV5-1, the J call TRBJ2-5; TRBD2 is a possible D gene (7 bases). Looked up from germline, CDR1 is SGHRS and CDR2 is YFSETQ. V was shortened by 4 bases and J by 2 bases, with 15 bases between the two germline ends. This CDR3 is 15 amino acids long. The CDR3 spells CASSLGGRLQETQYF. The CDR3 region has the DNA TGCGCCAGCAGCCTGGGGGGGCGGTTGCAAGAGACCCAGTACTTC.

J is TRBJ1-2 and V is TRBV4-1, with D uncertain. Trimming removed 0 bases from V and 4 bases from J, with 15 bases in between. The CDR3 covers 16 residues. CDR1 and CDR2 from the germline V gene are MGHRA and YSYEKL. The CDR3 region has the DNA TGCGCCAGCAGCCAAGAGTCCCCCCGGGGAAGCTATGGCTACACCTTC. Translation gives CASSQESPRGSYGYTF.

This chain links TRBV10-1 with TRBJ2-3, with 11 bases fitting TRBD2. The germline CDR1 and CDR2 sequences are WNHNN and SYGVQD (reference sequence). This CDR3 contains 17 residues. V lost 3 bases to trimming and J lost 4 bases; unmatched junction nucleotides: 9. The CDR3 loop reads CASSDSKLAGGPDTQYF. The DNA of the CDR3 is TGCGCCAGCAGTGACAGCAAGCTAGCGGGAGGTCCAGATACGCAGTATTTT.

This clone is labeled as medium-sized. V usage is TRBV29-1 and J usage is TRBJ2-5; the D gene is possibly TRBD2 (5 bases). Germline CDR1 and CDR2: SQVTM and ANQGSEA. CDR3 size: 13 residues. V dropped 5 bases and J dropped 3 bases, with 13 bases sitting between them. CDR3 bases: TGCAGCGTTTCTGAAAGCGGCAAAGAGACCCAGTACTTC. Translating it yields CSVSESGKETQYF.

This sequence joins TRBV10-3 and TRBJ2-7; 10 nucleotides match TRBD2. The CDR3 runs to 14 residues. Germline V gene data show CDR1 as ENHRY and CDR2 as SYGVKD. J gave up 1 base and V 7 bases, and 4 bases lay outside the gene matches. Here the CDR3 reads CAITEREGSYEQYF. The CDR3 bases are TGTGCCATCACCGAGCGGGAGGGTTCCTACGAGCAGTACTTC.

The V gene is TRBV7-2, the J gene TRBJ2-1; 7 nucleotides line up with TRBD2. Germline CDR1 and CDR2: SGHTA and FQGNSA. The CDR3 length is 16 residues. The V gene end was trimmed by 2 bases and the J gene end by 4 bases; junction bases not matched to a gene: 8. The CDR3 DNA is TGTGCCAGCAGCTTAAGGTCGGGACTATCGTACAATGAGCAGTTCTTC. Translated, it gives CASSLRSGLSYNEQFF.

The chain uses TRBV5-5 and TRBJ1-2, with D tentatively TRBD1 (6 bases). Germline V gene sequence: CDR1 SGHKS, CDR2 YYEKEE (reference sequence). The CDR3 loop spans 16 amino acids. The V end lost 3 bases, the J end lost 7 bases, and 22 bases lay between the germline ends. In nucleotides, the CDR3 is TGTGCCAGCAGCTCGGCCCCGGGACAAGGGACGGCTGGCTACACCTTC. Translation: CASSSAPGQGTAGYTF. The full variable domain, rest sourced from reference TRBV5-5 and TRBJ1-2, is DAGVTQSPTHLIKTRGQQVTLRCSPISGHKSVSWYQQVLGQGPQFIFQYYEKEERGRGNFPDRFSARQFPNYSSELNVNALLLGDSALYLCASSSAPGQGTAGYTFGSGTRLTVV.

The rearrangement uses TRBV5-1 and TRBJ2-3, with unresolved D. V lost 0 bases and J lost 6, with 11 bases in between. Germline values: CDR1 SGHRS, CDR2 YFSETQ. There are 14 residues in the CDR3. The CDR3 DNA reads TGCGCCAGCAGCTTGGGAGGTCCGGCCGATACGCAGTATTTT. This codes for CASSLGGPADTQYF. The full variable domain, its missing parts supplied by reference TRBV5-1 and TRBJ2-3, is KAGVTQTPRYLIKTRGQQVTLSCSPISGHRSVSWYQQTPGQGLQFLFEYFSETQRNKGNFPGRFSGRQFSNSRSEMNVSTLELGDSALYLCASSLGGPADTQYFGPGTRLTVL.

The CDR3, as DNA: TGCGCCAGCAGCTCGGCGGGCTCTGGAAACACCATATATTTT. This sequence encodes CASSSAGSGNTIYF. This chain connects TRBV5-1 to TRBJ1-3; no clear D. There are 14 residues in the CDR3. Trimming shortened V by 3 bases and J by 0 bases, and 7 bases separated the two germline ends. In germline, CDR1 is SGHRS, CDR2 YFSETQ.

CDR3 amino acids: CATSGRSGALSTDTQYF. The CDR3, as DNA: TGTGCCACCAGCGGACGATCAGGGGCCCTTAGCACAGATACGCAGTATTTT. The V and J genes are TRBV15 and TRBJ2-3; a possible D gene is TRBD1 (6 bases). The CDR3 spans 17 residues. The germline CDR1 and CDR2 sequences are LNHNV and YYDKDF (reference sequence). V was shortened by 5 bases and J by 0 bases, with 18 bases between the two germline ends. The full variable domain, its missing parts supplied by reference TRBV15 and TRBJ2-3, is DAMVIQNPRYQVTQFGKPVTLSCSQTLNHNVMYWYQQKSSQAPKLLFHYYDKDFNNEADTPDNFQSRRPNTSFCFLDIRSPGLGDTAMYLCATSGRSGALSTDTQYFGPGTRLTVL.

The chain couples TRBV19 to TRBJ2-7; no reliable D call. This CDR3 contains 12 residues. Per germline, CDR1 LNHDA and CDR2 SQIVND (reference sequence). Trimming removed 7 bases from V and 4 bases from J, with 11 bases in between. CDR3 amino acids: CASTGSSYEQYF. DNA of the CDR3: TGTGCCAGTACAGGTTCGTCGTACGAGCAGTACTTC.

This sequence joins TRBV7-9 and TRBJ2-3, with D possibly being TRBD2 (5 bases). The CDR3 consists of 13 residues. V was trimmed by 5 bases and J by 5 bases, leaving 11 bases between them. The V gene's germline CDR1 is SEHNR and CDR2 FQNEAQ (reference sequence). The CDR3 DNA sequence: TGTGCCAGCAGCATAGACGGAGGAGATACGCAGTATTTT. It translates to CASSIDGGDTQYF.

This chain connects TRBV5-1 to TRBJ2-1; D might be TRBD1 (5 bases). Germline CDR1 SGHRS, CDR2 YFSETQ. CDR3 length: 16 residues. The ends were cut back, 1 base at V and 0 bases at J, with 11 bases in the middle. Here the CDR3 reads CASSLRTRNSYNEQFF. The DNA for the CDR3 is TGCGCCAGCAGCTTGAGGACACGGAACTCCTACAATGAGCAGTTCTTC.

The rearrangement links TRBV5-5 to TRBJ2-7; tentative D call: TRBD1 (6 bases). The CDR3 covers 12 residues. V lost 5 bases and J 4 bases, leaving 10 bases between the germline ends. Germline V CDR1 and CDR2: SGHKS, YYEKEE (reference sequence). CDR3 in amino acids: CASRLTGYEQYF. In DNA form, the CDR3 reads TGTGCCAGCAGGTTAACAGGGTACGAGCAGTACTTC. The whole variable domain, filled in from reference TRBV5-5 and TRBJ2-7, reads DAGVTQSPTHLIKTRGQQVTLRCSPISGHKSVSWYQQVLGQGPQFIFQYYEKEERGRGNFPDRFSARQFPNYSSELNVNALLLGDSALYLCASRLTGYEQYFGPGTRLTVT.

In this sample, this clone turned up a few times. J is TRBJ1-5 and V is TRBV6-1; the match to TRBD1 covers 10 bases. Trimming cost V 10 bases and J 3 bases; bases outside gene matches: 9. Looked up from germline, CDR1 is MNHNS and CDR2 is SASEGT. The CDR3 contains 15 residues. In DNA, the CDR3 is TGTGCCACCCAAGCGACAGGGGGCGACAATCAGCCCCAGCATTTT. Translating it yields CATQATGGDNQPQHF.

The V gene is TRBV19, the J gene TRBJ2-1; D might be TRBD1 (6 bases). Germline values: CDR1 LNHDA, CDR2 SQIVND (reference sequence). CDR3 length: 14 amino acids. Trimming pared 4 bases from V and 3 bases from J, leaving 10 bases between. CDR3 amino acids: CASSTTTGYNEQFF. CDR3 bases: TGTGCCAGTAGTACCACGACAGGCTACAATGAGCAGTTCTTC.

This chain connects TRBV7-9 to TRBJ2-7, with D perhaps TRBD2 (5 bases). CDR1 is SEHNR and CDR2 is FQNEAQ in the germline V gene (reference sequence). This CDR3 has 15 amino acids. Trimming pared 5 bases from V and 5 bases from J, leaving 19 bases between. For the CDR3, the DNA is TGTGCCAGCAGCCGACGTTCTGGGGAGAGCGACGAGCAGTACTTC. Translating gives CASSRRSGESDEQYF.

V usage is TRBV7-2 and J usage is TRBJ2-2, with TRBD1 matching 7 bases. This CDR3 region has 15 residues. V was pared by 5 bases and J by 0 bases, with 3 bases of the junction left unmatched. The germline CDR1 and CDR2 sequences are SGHTA and FQGNSA. The CDR3 sequence is CASSADRANTGELFF. CDR3 nucleotide sequence: TGTGCCAGCAGCGCAGACAGGGCGAACACCGGGGAGCTGTTTTTT.

The CDR3 protein is CASSSRVENIQYF. In nucleotides, the CDR3 is TGTGCCAGCAGCTCGCGAGTAGAAAACATTCAGTACTTC. This chain connects TRBV5-4 to TRBJ2-4; D is undetermined. V lost 3 bases and J 5 bases, leaving 9 bases between the germline ends. CDR1 SGHNT and CDR2 YYREEE come from the germline V gene (reference sequence). The CDR3 has 13 residues.

This chain joins TRBV6-5 and TRBJ2-7; the match to TRBD2 covers 8 bases. Trimming took 0 bases from V and 2 from J; bases not matched to a gene: 6. CDR1 is MNHEY, CDR2 SVGAGI, per germline. CDR3 length equals 16 residues. This CDR3 reads CASSYSRTSLTYEQYF. The CDR3 DNA follows: TGTGCCAGCAGTTACTCCCGGACTAGCCTAACCTACGAGCAGTACTTC.

This clone was observed once. The rearrangement joins TRBV5-4 to TRBJ2-3; D is undetermined. The CDR3 totals 14 residues. Trimming stripped 3 bases from V and 8 bases from J, with 16 bases between. The germline gives CDR1 SGHNT, CDR2 YYREEE (reference sequence). In DNA, the CDR3 is TGTGCCAGCAGCTCGCGGCAGAATAGAGGTACGCAGTATTTT. This encodes CASSSRQNRGTQYF.

This sequence joins TRBV27 and TRBJ2-1; a weak D match, TRBD2 (6 bases). Trimming pared 6 bases from V and 2 bases from J, leaving 17 bases between. The CDR3 runs 16 residues. Germline CDR1 MNHEY, CDR2 SMNVEV (reference sequence). Here the CDR3 reads CASSPSGGPTYNEQFF. DNA for the CDR3: TGTGCCAGCAGCCCTTCTGGAGGGCCAACCTACAATGAGCAGTTCTTC.

The chain couples TRBV27 to TRBJ1-3; D remains unclear. Germline CDR1 reads MNHEY; CDR2 reads SMNVEV (reference sequence). The CDR3 is made up of 15 amino acids. The germline V and J ends were trimmed by 0 bases and 1 base, with 7 bases remaining between them. As DNA, the CDR3 is TGTGCCAGCAGTTTATCAGGAGGATCTGGAAACACCATATATTTT. It encodes CASSLSGGSGNTIYF.

V usage is TRBV2 and J usage is TRBJ2-1; 9 bases match TRBD1. Germline CDR1 and CDR2: SNHLY and FYNNEI. V lost 8 bases and J lost 7; bases outside the gene matches: 12. The CDR3 length is 15 residues. The CDR3 here is CASFARTGVKNEQFF. In DNA, the CDR3 is TGTGCCAGCTTTGCGAGGACAGGGGTAAAAAATGAGCAGTTCTTC.